These 17 T cell receptor beta chains came from one sample sequenced in a study of T cells after somatic rescue of genetic block (TCRdb year 2020). The method behind the library was the immunoSEQ multiplex PCR assay. TCRdb carries this immuneACCESS record with in-frame sequences only. Its versions omit some clonotypes, under half of them owing to an unresolved V gene in the studies checked, with the rest unexplained. This sample is represented by about 15,000 clones; roughly 70% of them were singletons. Around 30% of the sample belongs to the ten largest clones. Sequencing was done on a sample of peripheral blood mononuclear cells (PBMCs). These receptors were obtained from a man younger than 35.

This clone has a handful of counts. The V call is TRBV19, the J call TRBJ2-5; 8 nucleotides line up with TRBD1. Looked up from germline, CDR1 is LNHDA and CDR2 is SQIVND (reference sequence). V dropped 9 bases and J dropped 4; count of bases not matched to a gene: 7. The length of the CDR3 is 13 residues. The CDR3 region has the DNA TGTGCCAGCAGCAGGGGGCAGGGAGAGACCCAGTACTTC. Amino acid sequence: CASSRGQGETQYF.

The chain links TRBV4-2 to TRBJ2-3; 10 bases are a match to TRBD2. Germline V gene lookup returns CDR1 LGHNA and CDR2 YNFKEQ. This CDR3 comprises 16 residues. V lost 3 bases and J lost 4; bases outside the gene matches: 7. In nucleotides, the CDR3 is TGTGCCAGCAGCCAGGCTACTAGCGGGACTGCAGATACGCAGTATTTT. The encoded protein is CASSQATSGTADTQYF.

A few counts support this clone. The J gene is TRBJ2-2, the V gene TRBV11-2; 7 positions agree with TRBD2. V shed 1 base, J shed 3 bases, and the junction held 5 bases outside the gene matches. Germline V lookup: CDR1 SGHAT, CDR2 FQNNGV. The CDR3 is made up of 16 amino acids. CDR3 in amino acids: CASSLVGGRDTGELFF. CDR3 bases: TGTGCCAGCAGCTTAGTAGGCGGGAGAGACACCGGGGAGCTGTTTTTT.

This clone was seen a few times. This sequence joins TRBV4-1 and TRBJ1-6; the match to TRBD1 covers 7 bases. The junction had 11 bases not matched to a gene; V was cut back by 0 bases and J by 0 bases. This CDR3 is built from 20 residues. Germline loops: CDR1 MGHRA, CDR2 YSYEKL. The CDR3 sequence is CASSQDRGRGASSYNSPLHF. The DNA of the CDR3 is TGCGCCAGCAGCCAAGATAGGGGCAGGGGGGCCAGCTCCTATAATTCACCCCTCCACTTT.

The chain employs TRBV28 and TRBJ1-2; TRBD1 aligns across 10 bases. V was clipped by 4 bases and J by 4 bases; unmatched bases: 6. The CDR3 consists of 15 residues. CDR1 MDHEN and CDR2 SYDVKM come from the germline V gene. This CDR3 reads CASSSWDRGLYGYTF. DNA of the CDR3: TGTGCCAGCAGTTCTTGGGACAGGGGACTCTATGGCTACACCTTC.

In its sample, this clone ranks as medium-sized. The J gene is TRBJ1-6, the V gene TRBV18; 9 bases are shared with TRBD1. CDR3 length equals 13 residues. V gave up 3 bases and J gave up 14 bases; unmatched junction bases: 5. In germline, CDR1 is KGHSH, CDR2 LQKENI. This CDR3 is CASSPTGGSSLHF. The CDR3 nucleotides read TGTGCCAGCTCACCTACAGGGGGCAGCTCCCTCCACTTT.

This clone was observed a few times. The chain joins TRBV27 to TRBJ1-1, with TRBD1 matching over 7 bases. Germline CDR1 reads MNHEY; CDR2 reads SMNVEV (reference sequence). V lost 5 bases and J lost 7; bases outside the gene matches: 13. The CDR3 sequence is 15 residues long. In DNA form, the CDR3 reads TGTGCCAGCAGTCGATCTCGACAGGGAAGGCTTGAAGCTTTCTTT. Encoded protein: CASSRSRQGRLEAFF.

The V call is TRBV10-3, the J call TRBJ1-6, with TRBD1 matching over 9 bases. This CDR3 has 12 amino acids. Germline loops: CDR1 ENHRY, CDR2 SYGVKD. V lost 10 bases and J lost 8; bases outside the gene matches: 3. The DNA for the CDR3 is TGTGCCAATTGGGACAGGGATTCACCCCTCCACTTT. Its protein product is CANWDRDSPLHF.

The chain carries TRBV6-1 and TRBJ1-2, with a tentative D call TRBD1 (5 bases). Germline CDR1 reads MNHNS; CDR2 reads SASEGT. The length of the CDR3 is 12 residues. Trimming cost V 10 bases and J 0 bases, with 9 bases left between them. The CDR3 protein is CAIQGTNYGYTF. CDR3 coding DNA: TGTGCCATCCAGGGAACTAACTATGGCTACACCTTC.

In this sample, this clone turned up a few times. This chain joins TRBV7-9 and TRBJ2-3; 10 positions match TRBD2. The CDR3 runs 15 residues. Germline loops: CDR1 SEHNR, CDR2 FQNEAQ (reference sequence). V lost 3 bases, J lost 3 bases, and 3 bases stayed unmatched. The CDR3 DNA is TGTGCCAGCAGCTTCAAACTAGCGGGAACAGATACGCAGTATTTT. Its translation: CASSFKLAGTDTQYF.

The chain recombines TRBV6-9 with TRBJ1-5; no clear D. V was shortened by 6 bases and J by 1 base, with 10 bases between the two germline ends. CDR1 is MNHGY, CDR2 SVAAGI, per germline. This CDR3 comprises 14 residues. CDR3 bases: TGTGCCAGCAGGCGGGTGGAGAGCAATCAGCCCCAGCATTTT. This sequence encodes CASRRVESNQPQHF.

The sample holds one count of this clone. The rearrangement joins TRBV27 to TRBJ1-6; maybe TRBD1 (6 bases). The CDR3 has 14 residues. V lost 6 bases and J 9 bases, leaving 15 bases between the germline ends. CDR1 is MNHEY and CDR2 is SMNVEV in the germline V gene (reference sequence). The CDR3 coding sequence is TGTGCCAGCAGATTCGACAGGCAGGGTTCACCCCTCCACTTT. This codes for CASRFDRQGSPLHF.

This clone was seen once. This chain connects TRBV15 to TRBJ2-6; 8 positions agree with TRBD1. The CDR3 covers 13 residues. The junction had 9 bases not matched to a gene; V was cut back by 2 bases and J by 18 bases. CDR1 LNHNV and CDR2 YYDKDF come from the germline V gene (reference sequence). CDR3 in amino acids: CATSRMDRAPWTF. CDR3 sequence (DNA): TGTGCCACCAGCAGAATGGACAGGGCCCCCTGGACTTTC.

This clone showed up just once. The chain combines TRBV6-5 with TRBJ2-7, with a weak D call TRBD1 (5 bases). CDR3 length: 16 amino acids. V was clipped by 2 bases and J by 0 bases, with 14 bases between them. Germline CDR1 and CDR2: MNHEY and SVGAGI. The CDR3 spells CASSYLGQSSSYEQYF. The CDR3 region has the DNA TGTGCCAGCAGTTACCTTGGACAATCAAGCTCCTACGAGCAGTACTTC.

On this clone: The junction departs from the called germline gene at one end, perhaps through a read error. The V and J genes are TRBV7-7 and TRBJ2-2; a possible D gene is TRBD2 (7 bases). The germline gives CDR1 SSHAT, CDR2 FNYEAQ (reference sequence). The CDR3 consists of 17 residues. The CDR3 nucleotides read TGTGCTAGCAGCTTTGCAGGGGCTAGCGGAGGGACCGGGGAGCTGTTTTTT. Translating it yields CASSFAGASGGTGELFF.

The rearrangement links TRBV7-9 to TRBJ1-3; D might be TRBD1 (6 bases). V lost 2 bases, J lost 0 bases, and 14 bases lay in between. The germline V gene has CDR1 SEHNR and CDR2 FQNEAQ (reference sequence). This CDR3 is 17 amino acids long. The CDR3 here is CASSLRGGPRSGNTIYF. The CDR3 nucleotides read TGTGCCAGCAGCTTAAGGGGGGGACCCCGCTCTGGAAACACCATATATTTT.

In its sample, this clone was seen once. V is TRBV5-4 and J is TRBJ1-1; possibly TRBD1 for D (5 bases). The CDR3 contains 16 residues. Trimming took off 1 base at V and 1 base at J, with 14 bases between the two ends. Germline loops: CDR1 SGHNT, CDR2 YYREEE (reference sequence). Here the CDR3 reads CASSLWDPYPNTEAFF. The CDR3 DNA is TGTGCCAGCAGCTTGTGGGACCCTTACCCGAACACTGAAGCTTTCTTT.